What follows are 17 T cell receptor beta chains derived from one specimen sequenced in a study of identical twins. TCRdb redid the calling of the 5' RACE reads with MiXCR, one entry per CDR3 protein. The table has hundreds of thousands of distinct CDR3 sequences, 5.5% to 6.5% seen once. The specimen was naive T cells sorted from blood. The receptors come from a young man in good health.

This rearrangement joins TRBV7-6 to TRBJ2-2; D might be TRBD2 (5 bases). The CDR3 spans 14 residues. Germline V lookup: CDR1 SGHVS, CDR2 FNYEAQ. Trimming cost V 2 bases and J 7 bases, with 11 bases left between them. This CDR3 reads CASSLHERSGELFF. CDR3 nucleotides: TGTGCCAGCAGCTTACATGAGCGGAGCGGGGAGCTGTTTTTT.

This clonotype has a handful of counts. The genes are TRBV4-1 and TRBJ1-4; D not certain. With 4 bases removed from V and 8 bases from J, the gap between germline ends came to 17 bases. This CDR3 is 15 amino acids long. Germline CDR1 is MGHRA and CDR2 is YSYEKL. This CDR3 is CASSLLYANGEKLFF. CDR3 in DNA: TGCGCCAGCAGCCTTTTGTACGCAAATGGGGAAAAACTGTTTTTT.

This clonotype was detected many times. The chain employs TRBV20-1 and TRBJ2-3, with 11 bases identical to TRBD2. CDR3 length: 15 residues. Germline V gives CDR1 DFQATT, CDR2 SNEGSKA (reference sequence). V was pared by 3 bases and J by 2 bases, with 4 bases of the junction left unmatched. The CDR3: CSARGTSGNTDTQYF. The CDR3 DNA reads TGCAGTGCTAGGGGGACTAGCGGAAACACAGATACGCAGTATTTT.

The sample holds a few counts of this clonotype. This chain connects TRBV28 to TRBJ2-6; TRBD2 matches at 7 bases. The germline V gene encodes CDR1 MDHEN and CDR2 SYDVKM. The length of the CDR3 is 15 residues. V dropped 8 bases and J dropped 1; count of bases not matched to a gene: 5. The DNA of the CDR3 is TGTGCCAGCCGGCTAGCGGTGTCTGGGGCCAACGTCCTGACTTTC. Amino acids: CASRLAVSGANVLTF.

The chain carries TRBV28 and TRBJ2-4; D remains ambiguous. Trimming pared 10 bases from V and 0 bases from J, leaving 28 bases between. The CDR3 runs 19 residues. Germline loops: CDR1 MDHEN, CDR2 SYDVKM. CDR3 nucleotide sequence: TGTGCCACTTTCCTGGGCGGTAACCCCACTACAATAGCCAAAAACATTCAGTACTTC. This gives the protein CATFLGGNPTTIAKNIQYF.

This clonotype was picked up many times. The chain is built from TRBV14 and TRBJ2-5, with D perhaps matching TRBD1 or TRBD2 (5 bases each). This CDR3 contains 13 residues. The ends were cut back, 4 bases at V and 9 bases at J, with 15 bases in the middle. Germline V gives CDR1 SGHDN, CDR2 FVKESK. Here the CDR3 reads CASSRSRDGAQYF. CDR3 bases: TGTGCCAGCAGCCGATCTAGGGACGGCGCCCAGTACTTC.

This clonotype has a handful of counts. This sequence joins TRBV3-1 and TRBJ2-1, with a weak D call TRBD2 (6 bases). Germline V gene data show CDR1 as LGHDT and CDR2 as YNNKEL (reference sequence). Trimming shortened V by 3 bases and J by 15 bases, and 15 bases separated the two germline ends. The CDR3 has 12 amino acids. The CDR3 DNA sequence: TGTGCCAGCAGCCAGACCGGGAGCCGGTCGTTCTTC. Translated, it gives CASSQTGSRSFF.

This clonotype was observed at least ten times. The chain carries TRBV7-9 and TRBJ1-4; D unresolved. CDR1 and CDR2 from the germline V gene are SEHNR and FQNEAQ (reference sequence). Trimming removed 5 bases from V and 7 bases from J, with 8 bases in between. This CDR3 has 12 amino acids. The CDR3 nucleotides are TGTGCCAGCAGCCGTCCGACTGAAAAACTGTTTTTT. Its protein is CASSRPTEKLFF. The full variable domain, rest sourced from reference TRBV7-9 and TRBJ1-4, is DTGVSQNPRHKITKRGQNVTFRCDPISEHNRLYWYRQTLGQGPEFLTYFQNEAQLEKSRLLSDRFSAERPKGSFSTLEIQRTEQGDSAMYLCASSRPTEKLFFGSGTQLSVL.

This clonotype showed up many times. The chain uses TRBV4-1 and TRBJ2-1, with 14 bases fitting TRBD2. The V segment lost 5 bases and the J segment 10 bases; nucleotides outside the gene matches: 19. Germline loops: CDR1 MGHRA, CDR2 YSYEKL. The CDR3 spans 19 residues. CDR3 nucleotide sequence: TGCGCCAGCAGCTACAGGGAAGGACGACTAGCGGGAGGGTTCGGGGAGCAGTTCTTC. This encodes CASSYREGRLAGGFGEQFF.

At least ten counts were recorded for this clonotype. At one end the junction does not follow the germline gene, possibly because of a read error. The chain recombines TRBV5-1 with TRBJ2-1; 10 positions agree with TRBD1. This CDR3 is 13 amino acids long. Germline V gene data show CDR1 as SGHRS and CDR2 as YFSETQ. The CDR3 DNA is TGCGCCAGCAGCTTGGAATTCGTGACAGGGGGCATCTTC. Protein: CASSLEFVTGGIF. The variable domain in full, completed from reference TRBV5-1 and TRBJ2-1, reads KAGVTQTPRYLIKTRGQQVTLSCSPISGHRSVSWYQQTPGQGLQFLFEYFSETQRNKGNFPGRFSGRQFSNSRSEMNVSTLELGDSALYLCASSLEFVTGGIFGPGTRLTVL.

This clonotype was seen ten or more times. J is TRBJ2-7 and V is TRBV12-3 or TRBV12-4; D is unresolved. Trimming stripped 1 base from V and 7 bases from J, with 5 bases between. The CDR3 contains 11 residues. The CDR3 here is CASSLGGEQYV. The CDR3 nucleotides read TGTGCCAGCAGTTTAGGGGGAGAGCAGTACGTC.

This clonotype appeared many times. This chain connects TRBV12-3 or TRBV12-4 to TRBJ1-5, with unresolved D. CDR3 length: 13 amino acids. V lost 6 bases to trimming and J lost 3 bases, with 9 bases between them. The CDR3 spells CASRSSNNQPQHF. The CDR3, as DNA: TGTGCCAGCAGGTCCAGCAACAATCAGCCCCAGCATTTT.

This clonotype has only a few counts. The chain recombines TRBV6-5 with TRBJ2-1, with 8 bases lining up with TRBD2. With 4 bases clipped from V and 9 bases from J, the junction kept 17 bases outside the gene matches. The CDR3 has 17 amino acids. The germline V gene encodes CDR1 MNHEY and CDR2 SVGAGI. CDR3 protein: CASSSRVGLGINSEQFF. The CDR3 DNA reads TGTGCCAGCAGTTCCAGGGTGGGACTAGGGATCAACAGTGAGCAGTTCTTC.

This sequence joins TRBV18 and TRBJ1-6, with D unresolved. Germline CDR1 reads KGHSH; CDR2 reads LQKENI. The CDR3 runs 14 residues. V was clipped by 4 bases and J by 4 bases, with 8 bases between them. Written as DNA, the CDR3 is TGTGCCAGCTCACAGGGCGGGTATAATTCACCCCTCCACTTT. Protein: CASSQGGYNSPLHF. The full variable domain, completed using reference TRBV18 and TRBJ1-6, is NAGVMQNPRHLVRRRGQEARLRCSPMKGHSHVYWYRQLPEEGLKFMVYLQKENIIDESGMPKERFSAEFPKEGPSILRIQQVVRGDSAAYFCASSQGGYNSPLHFGNGTRLTVT.

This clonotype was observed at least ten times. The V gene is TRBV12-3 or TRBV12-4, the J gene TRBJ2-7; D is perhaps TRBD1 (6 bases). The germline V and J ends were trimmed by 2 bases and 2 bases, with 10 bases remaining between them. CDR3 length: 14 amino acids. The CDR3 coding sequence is TGTGCCAGCAGTTTATATCAGGGGACCTACGAGCAGTACTTC. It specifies CASSLYQGTYEQYF.

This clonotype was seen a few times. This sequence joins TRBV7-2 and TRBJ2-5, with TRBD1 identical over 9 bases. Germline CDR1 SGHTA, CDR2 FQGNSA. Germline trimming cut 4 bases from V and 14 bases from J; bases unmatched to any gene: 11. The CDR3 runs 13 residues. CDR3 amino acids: CASSSGARDRDYF. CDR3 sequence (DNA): TGTGCCAGCAGCTCGGGGGCCCGGGACAGGGATTACTTC.

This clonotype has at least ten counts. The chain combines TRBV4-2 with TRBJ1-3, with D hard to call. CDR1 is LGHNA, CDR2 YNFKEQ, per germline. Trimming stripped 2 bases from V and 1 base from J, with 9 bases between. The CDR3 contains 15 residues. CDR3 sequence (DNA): TGTGCCAGCAGCCAATTTGAGACATCTGGAAACACCATATATTTT. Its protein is CASSQFETSGNTIYF.